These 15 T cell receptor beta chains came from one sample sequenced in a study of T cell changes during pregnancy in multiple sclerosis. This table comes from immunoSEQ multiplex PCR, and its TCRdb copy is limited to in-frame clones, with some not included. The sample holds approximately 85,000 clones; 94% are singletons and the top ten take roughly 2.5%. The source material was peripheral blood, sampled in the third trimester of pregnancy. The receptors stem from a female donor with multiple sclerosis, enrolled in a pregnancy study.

The CDR3, as DNA: TGTGCCAGCACCCAAACGGGGGGGAACACTGAAGCTTTCTTT. It codes for CASTQTGGNTEAFF. The V call is TRBV21-1, the J call TRBJ1-1. TRBV21-1 is an annotated pseudogene. CDR3 length: 14 residues.

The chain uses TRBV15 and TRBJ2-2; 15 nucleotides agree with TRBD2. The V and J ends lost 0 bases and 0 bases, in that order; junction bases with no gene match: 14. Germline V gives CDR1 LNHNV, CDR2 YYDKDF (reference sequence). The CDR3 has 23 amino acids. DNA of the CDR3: TGTGCCACCAGCAGAGAGCTAGCCGGGACTAGCGGGGGGAACCACGCGAACACCGGGGAGCTGTTTTTT. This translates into CATSRELAGTSGGNHANTGELFF.

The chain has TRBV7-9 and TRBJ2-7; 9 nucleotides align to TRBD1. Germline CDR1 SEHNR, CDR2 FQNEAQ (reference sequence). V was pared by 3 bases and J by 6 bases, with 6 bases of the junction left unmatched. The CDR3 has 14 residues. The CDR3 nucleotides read TGTGCCAGCAGCTTCCCGGGACAGGGTTCCGAGCAGTACTTC. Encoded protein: CASSFPGQGSEQYF.

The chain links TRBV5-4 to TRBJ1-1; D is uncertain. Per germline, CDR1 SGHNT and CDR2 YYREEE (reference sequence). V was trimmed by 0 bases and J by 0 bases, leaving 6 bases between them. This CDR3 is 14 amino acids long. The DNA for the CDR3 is TGTGCCAGCAGCTTGGCACGGGTGAACACTGAAGCTTTCTTT. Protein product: CASSLARVNTEAFF. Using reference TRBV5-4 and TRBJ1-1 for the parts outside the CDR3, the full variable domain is ETGVTQSPTHLIKTRGQQVTLRCSSQSGHNTVSWYQQALGQGPQFIFQYYREEENGRGNFPPRFSGLQFPNYSSELNVNALELDDSALYLCASSLARVNTEAFFGQGTRLTVV.

The DNA for the CDR3 is TGTGCCAGCAGTACAAGACAGGGGGCTCCGATTCGACGGAATGAGCAGTTCTTC. This gives the protein CASSTRQGAPIRRNEQFF. This sequence joins TRBV27 and TRBJ2-1; 10 nucleotides line up with TRBD1. The V segment lost 5 bases and the J segment 7 bases; nucleotides outside the gene matches: 17. CDR3 size: 18 residues. Per germline, CDR1 MNHEY and CDR2 SMNVEV (reference sequence).

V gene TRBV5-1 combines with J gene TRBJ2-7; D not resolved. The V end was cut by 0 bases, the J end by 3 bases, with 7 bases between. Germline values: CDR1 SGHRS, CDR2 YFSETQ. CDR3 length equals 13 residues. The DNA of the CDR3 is TGCGCCAGCAGCTTGGATCAGTTCTACGAGCAGTACTTC. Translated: CASSLDQFYEQYF.

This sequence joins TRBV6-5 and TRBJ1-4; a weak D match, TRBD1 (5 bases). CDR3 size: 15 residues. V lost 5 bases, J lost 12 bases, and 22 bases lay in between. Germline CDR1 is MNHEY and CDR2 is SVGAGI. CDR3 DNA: TGTGCCAGCAGTCACCGACCTGGGGCCTCGGGTGAACTGTTTTTT. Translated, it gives CASSHRPGASGELFF.

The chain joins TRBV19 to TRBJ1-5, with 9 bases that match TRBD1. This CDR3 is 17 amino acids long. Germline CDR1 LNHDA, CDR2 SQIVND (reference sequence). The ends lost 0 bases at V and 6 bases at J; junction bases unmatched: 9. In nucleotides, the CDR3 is TGTGCCAGTAGTATAGATCTAGAGACAGGGGGTCCTCAGCCCCAGCATTTT. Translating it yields CASSIDLETGGPQPQHF.

The CDR3 reads CASSPRPGLGASYEQYF. The CDR3 DNA follows: TGTGCCAGCAGCCCGCGCCCCGGACTAGGGGCCTCCTACGAGCAGTACTTC. V is TRBV11-3 and J is TRBJ2-7, with 7 bases fitting TRBD2. The germline V gene has CDR1 SGHNT and CDR2 YENEEA. Trimming at V came to 5 bases and at J to 0 bases, leaving 13 bases not matched to a gene. The CDR3 has 17 residues.

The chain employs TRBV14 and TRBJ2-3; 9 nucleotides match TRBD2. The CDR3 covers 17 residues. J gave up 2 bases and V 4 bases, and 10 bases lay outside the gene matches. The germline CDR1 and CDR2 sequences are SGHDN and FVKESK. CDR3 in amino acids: CASSLTVLAGPTDTQYF. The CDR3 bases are TGTGCCAGCAGCCTCACCGTGCTAGCGGGGCCCACAGATACGCAGTATTTT.

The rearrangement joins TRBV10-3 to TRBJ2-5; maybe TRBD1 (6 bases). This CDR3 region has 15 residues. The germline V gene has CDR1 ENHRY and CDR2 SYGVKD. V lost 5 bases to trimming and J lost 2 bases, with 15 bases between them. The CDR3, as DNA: TGTGCCATCAGTACAGGGAATTTGGTGCAAGAGACCCAGTACTTC. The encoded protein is CAISTGNLVQETQYF.

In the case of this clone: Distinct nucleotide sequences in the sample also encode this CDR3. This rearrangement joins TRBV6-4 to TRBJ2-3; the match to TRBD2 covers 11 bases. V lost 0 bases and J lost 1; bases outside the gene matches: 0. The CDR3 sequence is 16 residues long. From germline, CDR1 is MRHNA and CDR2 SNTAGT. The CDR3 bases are TGTGCCAGCAGTGACTCTAGCGGGGGGGGCACAGATACGCAGTATTTT. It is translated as CASSDSSGGGTDTQYF.

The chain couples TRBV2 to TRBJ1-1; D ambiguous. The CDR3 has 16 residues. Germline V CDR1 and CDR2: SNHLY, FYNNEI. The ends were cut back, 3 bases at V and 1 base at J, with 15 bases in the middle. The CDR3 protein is CASSETRLKRNTEAFF. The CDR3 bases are TGTGCCAGCAGTGAGACCCGACTCAAGAGGAACACTGAAGCTTTCTTT.

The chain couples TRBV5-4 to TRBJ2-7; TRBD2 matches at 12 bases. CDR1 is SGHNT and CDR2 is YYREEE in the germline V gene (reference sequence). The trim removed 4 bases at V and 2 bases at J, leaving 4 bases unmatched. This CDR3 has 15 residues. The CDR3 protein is CASSPGLAGTYEQYF. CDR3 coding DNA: TGTGCCAGCAGCCCTGGACTAGCGGGGACCTACGAGCAGTACTTC. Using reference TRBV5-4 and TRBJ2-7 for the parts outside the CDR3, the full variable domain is ETGVTQSPTHLIKTRGQQVTLRCSSQSGHNTVSWYQQALGQGPQFIFQYYREEENGRGNFPPRFSGLQFPNYSSELNVNALELDDSALYLCASSPGLAGTYEQYFGPGTRLTVT.

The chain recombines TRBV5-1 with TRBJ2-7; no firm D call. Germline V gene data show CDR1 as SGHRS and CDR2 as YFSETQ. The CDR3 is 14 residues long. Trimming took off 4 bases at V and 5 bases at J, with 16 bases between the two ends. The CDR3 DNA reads TGCGCCAGCAGCCCTACACCTCTAGTCCACGAGCAGTACTTC. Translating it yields CASSPTPLVHEQYF.